Shown below are 24 T cell receptor beta chains from a single sample sequenced in a study of T cell clonality in common variable immunodeficiency. Whole-study findings and limits: Reportedly, TCR beta sequences from common variable immunodeficiency showed fewer deletions and N-nucleotide insertions.

The protocol was immunoSEQ multiplex PCR, while the TCRdb copy is restricted to in-frame clones and leaves out a portion. The sample yields approximately 20,000 clones, without any singletons. Antigen specificity for these receptors is unknown. Input material: peripheral blood mononuclear cells. The receptors shown here come from a human donor with common variable immunodeficiency.

This clone was counted many times. The CDR3 end falls 3 residues outside the read, so it is completed with the germline J gene. The rearrangement uses TRBV7-9 and TRBJ2-1, with D possibly being TRBD2 (6 bases). The CDR3 has 14 amino acids. CDR1 and CDR2 from the germline V gene are SEHNR and FQNEAQ (reference sequence). Deletions cut 1 base from V and 4 bases from J, with 8 bases between. CDR3 loop: CASSLGGVYNEQFF. Partial CDR3 DNA: TGTGCCAGCAGCTTAGGGGGGGTGTACAATGAG.

By share, this clone ranks as medium-sized. The CDR3 end is not reached by the read, which stops 3 residues before it; the germline J gene fills it in. This chain joins TRBV5-1 and TRBJ2-3; 7 bases match TRBD1. Unmatched junction bases numbered 5, after V lost 4 bases and J lost 0 bases. The CDR3 extends over 15 amino acids. Germline loops: CDR1 SGHRS, CDR2 YFSETQ. CDR3 loop: CASSRMGQSTDTQYF. Incomplete CDR3 DNA: TGCGCCAGCAGCCGCATGGGACAGAGCACAGATACG.

This clone was seen ten or more times. This CDR3 is CASSGWREALSDEQFF. CDR3 DNA, as far as it was read: TGTGCCAGTAGTGGGTGGCGGGAGGCCCTCTCGGATGAG. The genes are TRBV19 and TRBJ2-1; 8 bases line up with TRBD2. The DNA ends 3 residues before the CDR3 does, and the rest of the CDR3 is filled in from the germline J gene. CDR3 length equals 16 residues. Germline CDR1 LNHDA, CDR2 SQIVND (reference sequence). V was pared by 5 bases and J by 8 bases, with 14 bases of the junction left unmatched.

For this clone: Coverage ceases 3 residues before the CDR3 finishes, and the germline J gene fills in the end. The chain combines TRBV10-2 with TRBJ2-7; 9 bases agree with TRBD1. Germline assignment: CDR1 WSHSY and CDR2 SAAADI. The V and J ends lost 8 bases and 2 bases, in that order; junction bases with no gene match: 7. This CDR3 spans 14 amino acids. The sequenced CDR3 bases are TGCGCCAGCCAACAGGGGGCCGCCCCCTACGAG. Encoded protein: CASQQGAAPYE. The CDR3 in its entirety is CASQQGAAPYEQYF.

This clone was observed at least ten times. The read finishes 3 residues shy of the CDR3 end, and the germline J gene is used to complete it. The chain combines TRBV12-3 or TRBV12-4 with TRBJ1-1; D is possibly TRBD1 (6 bases). This CDR3 comprises 14 residues. Trimming cost V 6 bases and J 1 base, with 12 bases left between them. CDR3 region: CASSPRGGNTEAFF. The sequenced part of the CDR3 DNA is TGTGCCAGCAGCCCTAGAGGGGGGAACACTGAA.

This clone was counted at least ten times. Sequencing ends 3 residues short of the CDR3 end; the germline J gene provides the rest. The chain employs TRBV5-1 and TRBJ2-1; 9 bases match TRBD1. The CDR3 loop spans 17 amino acids. V lost 0 bases and J lost 7; bases outside the gene matches: 11. Germline V gives CDR1 SGHRS, CDR2 YFSETQ. The sequenced part of the CDR3 DNA is TGCGCCAGCAGCTTGGAATATTCGGACAGGGGCGGGAATGAG. It is translated as CASSLEYSDRGGNE. The full CDR3 is CASSLEYSDRGGNEQFF.

This clone was seen many times. The read terminates 3 residues ahead of where the CDR3 ends, so the germline J gene completes it. The chain recombines TRBV20-1 with TRBJ2-1, with TRBD1 matching over 7 bases. CDR3 length equals 13 residues. Germline V CDR1 and CDR2: DFQATT, SNEGSKA (reference sequence). J was trimmed by 3 bases and V by 5 bases; bases with no gene match: 4. The covered CDR3 bases are TGCAGTGCTCCGGGACAGAACTACAATGAG. It translates to CSAPGQNYNE. The entire CDR3 reads CSAPGQNYNEQFF.

Details on this clone: The CDR3 end falls 3 residues outside the read, so it is completed with the germline J gene. The J gene is TRBJ1-2, the V gene TRBV30; TRBD1 agrees at 10 bases. The germline V gene has CDR1 GTSNPN and CDR2 SVGIG (reference sequence). V was pared by 2 bases and J by 6 bases, with 9 bases of the junction left unmatched. CDR3 length equals 15 residues. The CDR3 DNA, read in part, is TGTGCCTGGAGTTTTCAAGACAGGGGGCTCAATGGC. It codes for CAWSFQDRGLNG. The whole CDR3 region reads CAWSFQDRGLNGYTF.

This clone appeared many times. The read comes to an end 3 residues before the CDR3 does, leaving the germline J gene to fill in the end. This sequence joins TRBV19 and TRBJ2-7; 7 bases map to TRBD1. The CDR3 extends over 14 amino acids. Germline loops: CDR1 LNHDA, CDR2 SQIVND (reference sequence). V gave up 5 bases and J gave up 1 base; unmatched junction bases: 5. The sequenced part of the CDR3 DNA is TGTGCCAGTAGTCCAGACAGGGTGTCCTACGAG. It yields the protein CASSPDRVSYE. The whole CDR3 reads CASSPDRVSYEQYF.

This clone was observed a few times. The read ends 3 residues early relative to the CDR3; the germline J gene fills the gap. V and J are TRBV19 and TRBJ1-5; D remains ambiguous. This CDR3 spans 13 amino acids. Trimming pared 5 bases from V and 7 bases from J, leaving 12 bases between. Germline V gene sequence: CDR1 LNHDA, CDR2 SQIVND (reference sequence). The CDR3 loop reads CASSQSDGQPQHF. CDR3 bases read: TGTGCCAGTAGTCAAAGCGACGGGCAGCCC.

In this sample, this clone is medium-sized. The observed sequence ends 3 residues before the CDR3 terminus, with the missing tail filled in from the germline J gene. The gene calls are TRBV29-1 and TRBJ2-3; 7 nucleotides line up with TRBD1. Germline assignment: CDR1 SQVTM and CDR2 ANQGSEA. Trimming at V came to 7 bases and at J to 7 bases, leaving 5 bases not matched to a gene. CDR3 length: 11 residues. Partial CDR3 DNA: TGCAGCGCTGGGGACAGTTATACG. Its translation: CSAGDSYT. In full, the CDR3 is CSAGDSYTQYF.

This clone came up many times. Read data end 3 residues before the CDR3 end; the end is taken from the germline J gene. V is TRBV4-1 and J is TRBJ2-1; 14 nucleotides agree with TRBD2. The germline V gene encodes CDR1 MGHRA and CDR2 YSYEKL. CDR3 size: 17 residues. V trimming: 4 bases; J trimming: 8 bases; junction bases outside the gene matches: 10. The CDR3 reads CASSLSTGTSGSDEQFF. The CDR3 DNA, read in part, is TGCGCCAGCAGCCTGAGCACCGGGACTAGCGGGAGTGATGAG.

Ten or more counts support this clone. CDR3: CASSPIGLSYEQYF. The part of the CDR3 DNA that was read is TGTGCCAGCTCACCAATAGGGCTGTCCTACGAG. V is TRBV18 and J is TRBJ2-7, with D unresolved. The read terminates 3 residues ahead of where the CDR3 ends, so the germline J gene completes it. Trimming left V 2 bases short and J 1 base short, with 9 bases between. This CDR3 has 14 residues. Germline V gives CDR1 KGHSH, CDR2 LQKENI.

A word on this clone: Read sequence stops 3 residues before the CDR3 end, and the germline J gene provides the missing end. The chain has TRBV19 and TRBJ1-2; the D is unclear. The germline V gene encodes CDR1 LNHDA and CDR2 SQIVND (reference sequence). CDR3 size: 13 residues. The germline V and J ends were trimmed by 4 bases and 2 bases, with 8 bases remaining between them. The CDR3 spells CASSTSGNYGYTF. The CDR3 DNA, read in part, is TGTGCCAGTAGTACTTCCGGGAACTATGGC. The variable domain in full, completed from reference TRBV19 and TRBJ1-2, reads DGGITQSPKYLFRKEGQNVTLSCEQNLNHDAMYWYRQDPGQGLRLIYYSQIVNDFQKGDIAEGYSVSREKKESFPLTVTSAQKNPTAFYLCASSTSGNYGYTFGSGTRLTVV.

This clone has at least ten counts. The read terminates 3 residues ahead of where the CDR3 ends, so the germline J gene completes it. This rearrangement joins TRBV18 to TRBJ1-2; D possibly corresponds to TRBD1 (5 bases). The V gene lost 5 bases and the J gene lost 5 bases, with 9 bases spanning the gap. Germline V lookup: CDR1 KGHSH, CDR2 LQKENI. This CDR3 contains 12 residues. The CDR3 protein is CASSSPGYGYTF. The CDR3 DNA, read in part, is TGTGCCAGCTCAAGTCCAGGGTATGGC.

This clone was recorded a few times. Partial CDR3 DNA: TGTGCCTTGGGCGGGCAGGGGGACACTGAA. Amino acid sequence: CALGGQGDTE. The full CDR3 is CALGGQGDTEAFF. This sequence joins TRBV30 and TRBJ1-1, with 7 positions matching TRBD1. The observed sequence ends 3 residues before the CDR3 terminus, with the missing tail filled in from the germline J gene. Trimming removed 7 bases from V and 3 bases from J; junction bases left unmatched: 8. Germline CDR1 is GTSNPN and CDR2 is SVGIG (reference sequence). This CDR3 spans 13 amino acids.

Only a few counts were recorded for this clone. The read comes to an end 3 residues before the CDR3 does, leaving the germline J gene to fill in the end. V usage is TRBV2 and J usage is TRBJ1-1; no firm D call. The V gene lost 6 bases and the J gene lost 4 bases, with 9 bases spanning the gap. This CDR3 is built from 12 residues. In germline, CDR1 is SNHLY, CDR2 FYNNEI. CDR3 bases read: TGTGCCAGCAGGGCCCTTGGCACTGAA. This codes for CASRALGTE. The whole CDR3 protein reads CASRALGTEAFF.

In its sample, this clone was seen a few times. The read terminates 3 residues ahead of where the CDR3 ends, so the germline J gene completes it. The V and J genes are TRBV11-3 and TRBJ2-3; TRBD2 might be the D (6 bases). The germline V and J ends were trimmed by 8 bases and 2 bases, with 11 bases remaining between them. Germline CDR1 SGHNT, CDR2 YENEEA. This CDR3 has 13 amino acids. The covered CDR3 bases are TGTGCCAGCTCGCGGGGCAACACAGATACG. Protein: CASSRGNTDT. The whole CDR3 protein reads CASSRGNTDTQYF.

In this sample, this clone turned up a few times. The DNA ends 3 residues before the CDR3 does, and the rest of the CDR3 is filled in from the germline J gene. This sequence joins TRBV13 and TRBJ2-1, with TRBD2 identical over 16 bases. The CDR3 sequence is 17 residues long. The J segment lost 5 bases and the V segment lost 5 bases, leaving 6 bases of the junction unmatched. Germline-derived CDR1 and CDR2 are PRHDT and FYEKMQ (reference sequence). CDR3 sequence: CASSPGLAGGPDNEQFF. Partial CDR3 DNA: TGTGCCAGCAGCCCGGGACTAGCGGGAGGGCCTGACAATGAG.

This clone has ten or more counts. Sequencing ends 3 residues short of the CDR3 end; the germline J gene provides the rest. The chain carries TRBV29-1 and TRBJ1-5; tentative D call: TRBD1 (5 bases). CDR3 length: 13 residues. CDR1 SQVTM and CDR2 ANQGSEA come from the germline V gene. V lost 6 bases to trimming and J lost 3 bases, with 12 bases between them. The covered CDR3 bases are TGCAGCGTCGATCAGGGACTCAATCAGCCC. As protein: CSVDQGLNQP. The full CDR3 protein reads CSVDQGLNQPQHF. The variable domain in full, with the rest retrieved from reference TRBV29-1 and TRBJ1-5, is SAVISQKPSRDICQRGTSLTIQCQVDSQVTMMFWYRQQPGQSLTLIATANQGSEATYESGFVIDKFPISRPNLTFSTLTVSNMSPEDSSIYLCSVDQGLNQPQHFGDGTRLSIL.

Relative to its sample, this clone is medium-sized. The sequence runs out 3 residues before the end of the CDR3; the remainder is reconstructed from the germline J gene. The rearrangement uses TRBV7-2 and TRBJ2-7; 7 bases align to TRBD2. From germline, CDR1 is SGHTA and CDR2 FQGNSA. V shed 3 bases, J shed 0 bases, and the junction held 5 bases outside the gene matches. The CDR3 loop spans 15 amino acids. The part of the CDR3 DNA that was read is TGTGCCAGCAGCTTTAGCGGGTGGGGCTCCTACGAG. Amino acid sequence: CASSFSGWGSYE. The full CDR3 protein is CASSFSGWGSYEQYF.

Many counts were recorded for this clone. The read finishes 3 residues shy of the CDR3 end, and the germline J gene is used to complete it. The chain joins TRBV5-1 to TRBJ2-1; no firm D call. This CDR3 is built from 13 residues. Germline V gene sequence: CDR1 SGHRS, CDR2 YFSETQ. V gave up 4 bases and J gave up 4 bases, with 9 bases separating them. The CDR3 sequence is CASSPDTYNEQFF. Incomplete CDR3 DNA: TGCGCCAGCAGCCCTGACACATACAATGAG.

This clone occurred many times. Read data end 3 residues before the CDR3 end; the end is taken from the germline J gene. The chain joins TRBV20-1 to TRBJ2-3; possible D gene TRBD2, 7 bases. CDR1 and CDR2 (germline): DFQATT, SNEGSKA (reference sequence). V lost 1 base and J 3 bases, leaving 17 bases between the germline ends. This CDR3 spans 16 amino acids. The part of the CDR3 DNA that was read is TGCAGTGCTAGAGTAGGGGGAGGGTCTGCTACAGATACG. It specifies CSARVGGGSATDT. The entire CDR3 protein is CSARVGGGSATDTQYF.

This clone was found many times. From the germline J gene comes the end of the CDR3, since the read stops 3 residues before it. The V gene is TRBV9, the J gene TRBJ2-3; perhaps TRBD1 as D (6 bases). Germline V gene sequence: CDR1 SGDLS, CDR2 YYNGEE. The ends were cut back, 4 bases at V and 0 bases at J, with 15 bases in the middle. CDR3 length: 16 amino acids. The CDR3 sequence is CASSLPDRSSTDTQYF. CDR3 DNA (partial): TGTGCCAGCAGCCTACCCGACAGGTCTAGCACAGATACG.